A selection of T cell receptor beta chains follows, all from one sample in a study of CD4+ T cells in melanoma. Repertoires were generated with immunoSEQ multiplex PCR, while TCRdb's copy carries only in-frame clones and drops some. The sample has some 7,100 clones, around half seen once. Sequenced input: cells from a culture (not recorded whether cultured in vitro). The receptors were gathered from a human donor with melanoma. Both conserved end residues are part of each CDR3. A D gene is named only where the DNA matches it firmly. Clone size is given for some rows only: seen once, a few or many times, or a class if the clone is expanded.

d_call: NA
j_call: TRBJ1-5
v_call: TRBV19
clone_size: NA
cdr3_nt: TGTGCCAGTAGTTCGTGGGCTCTCAGGGGTAGCAATCAGCCCCAGCATTTT
cdr3_aa: CASSSWALRGSNQPQHF

d_call: NA
j_call: TRBJ2-7
v_call: TRBV6-5
clone_size: NA
cdr3_nt: TGTGCCAGCAGTCCCCTGAACAGTGACGAGCAGTACTTC
cdr3_aa: CASSPLNSDEQYF

d_call: NA
j_call: TRBJ1-2
v_call: TRBV30
clone_size: medium-sized
cdr3_nt: TGTGCCTGGGAAGGGGATCGGTATGGCTACACCTTC
cdr3_aa: CAWEGDRYGYTF

d_call: NA
j_call: TRBJ1-3
v_call: TRBV4-1
clone_size: few
cdr3_nt: TGCGCCAGCAGCCAAGAGCCCGGGGGTTGGAACACCATATATTTT
cdr3_aa: CASSQEPGGWNTIYF

d_call: TRBD1
j_call: TRBJ1-2
v_call: TRBV5-1
clone_size: NA
cdr3_nt: TGCGCCAGCAGCGAACCGGGACAGGGGGCGGTTGGCTACACCTTC
cdr3_aa: CASSEPGQGAVGYTF

d_call: NA
j_call: TRBJ2-3
v_call: TRBV29-1
clone_size: NA
cdr3_nt: TGCAGCGTTGACGGGGGATCAGATACGCAGTATTTT
cdr3_aa: CSVDGGSDTQYF

d_call: TRBD2
j_call: TRBJ2-5
v_call: TRBV6-5
clone_size: NA
cdr3_nt: TGTGCCAGCAGTTATTCGACTAGCGGGGGCCAAGAGACCCAGTACTTC
cdr3_aa: CASSYSTSGGQETQYF

d_call: TRBD2
j_call: TRBJ2-1
v_call: TRBV5-6
clone_size: NA
cdr3_nt: TGTGCCAGCAGCTTGGTCAGACTAGCGGGGGGGCGGCATGAGCAGTTCTTC
cdr3_aa: CASSLVRLAGGRHEQFF

d_call: NA
j_call: TRBJ2-1
v_call: TRBV11-3
clone_size: NA
cdr3_nt: TGTGCCAGCAGCCTGGGACCAACTAATATCAATGAGCAGTTCTTC
cdr3_aa: CASSLGPTNINEQFF

d_call: NA
j_call: TRBJ2-7
v_call: TRBV10-3
clone_size: NA
cdr3_nt: TGTGCCATCTCCCTAGTCGGGCGCGAGCAGTACTTC
cdr3_aa: CAISLVGREQYF

d_call: NA
j_call: TRBJ2-2
v_call: TRBV29-1
clone_size: once
cdr3_nt: TGCAGCGTTGAGTCAGGGGAGAGAACCGGGGAGCTGTTTTTT
cdr3_aa: CSVESGERTGELFF

d_call: TRBD1
j_call: TRBJ1-6
v_call: TRBV6-5
clone_size: few
cdr3_nt: TGTGCCAGCAAGAGGGACAGCAATTCACCCCTCCACTTT
cdr3_aa: CASKRDSNSPLHF

d_call: NA
j_call: TRBJ2-7
v_call: TRBV6-1
clone_size: NA
cdr3_nt: TGTGCCAGCAGTGACAGGGGTGCTCACTACGAGCAGTACTTC
cdr3_aa: CASSDRGAHYEQYF

d_call: NA
j_call: TRBJ2-2
v_call: TRBV7-9
clone_size: NA
cdr3_nt: TGTGCCAGCACCCACCGAGAGGGAAACACCGGGGAGCTGTTTTTT
cdr3_aa: CASTHREGNTGELFF